Listed here are 20 T cell receptor beta chains from one sample, sequenced in a study of cytomegalovirus exposure and HLA in healthy donors. PCR employed 60 Vbeta and 13 Jbeta primers. The data were produced by immunoSEQ multiplex PCR, yet TCRdb's version contains in-frame clones alone and is incomplete. The data contain tens of thousands of clones, more than 60% of them singletons. The sequencing input was PBMCs. The receptors originated from a middle-aged woman in good health and CMV-seropositive.

This CDR3 reads CASSAGTSGSGEQFF. CDR3 nucleotides: TGTGCCAGCAGTGCCGGGACTAGCGGATCGGGTGAGCAGTTCTTC. The chain links TRBV2 to TRBJ2-1; 11 bases agree with TRBD2. V shed 4 bases and J 9 bases; nucleotides not matched to a gene: 8. This CDR3 spans 15 amino acids. Germline V lookup: CDR1 SNHLY, CDR2 FYNNEI. Full variable domain (rest looked up from reference TRBV2 and TRBJ2-1): EPEVTQTPSHQVTQMGQEVILRCVPISNHLYFYWYRQILGQKVEFLVSFYNNEISEKSEIFDDQFSVERPDGSNFTLKIRSTKLEDSAMYFCASSAGTSGSGEQFFGPGTRLTVL.

The chain combines TRBV6-5 with TRBJ1-6; possibly TRBD1 for D (5 bases). The CDR3 has 15 residues. The germline V gene encodes CDR1 MNHEY and CDR2 SVGAGI. Trimming took 4 bases from V and 9 from J, leaving 16 bases between them. CDR3 sequence reads: CASSLQPQGISPLHF. The CDR3 DNA is TGTGCCAGCAGTTTGCAGCCCCAGGGAATTTCACCCCTCCACTTT.

The chain employs TRBV2 and TRBJ1-6, with D possibly being TRBD1 (5 bases). V gave up 0 bases and J gave up 18 bases, with 15 bases separating them. The CDR3 is made up of 13 amino acids. Germline values: CDR1 SNHLY, CDR2 FYNNEI. The CDR3 sequence is CASSEAGQGRRHF. CDR3 DNA sequence: TGTGCCAGCAGTGAAGCGGGGCAAGGGAGGCGCCACTTT.

The V gene is TRBV7-9, the J gene TRBJ1-4; 8 bases are a match to TRBD1. CDR1 SEHNR and CDR2 FQNEAQ come from the germline V gene (reference sequence). The length of the CDR3 is 15 residues. V trimming: 5 bases; J trimming: 8 bases; junction bases outside the gene matches: 10. This chain's CDR3 is CASSTPRGLPEKLFF. The CDR3 DNA reads as TGTGCCAGCAGCACACCCAGGGGGCTCCCGGAAAAACTGTTTTTT.

The rearrangement joins TRBV9 to TRBJ2-2; the D gene is possibly TRBD1 (5 bases). V shed 5 bases and J shed 1 base, with 9 bases lying between them. CDR1 is SGDLS and CDR2 is YYNGEE in the germline V gene. The CDR3 is 14 residues long. CDR3 DNA: TGTGCCAGCAGAACAGGTGGGAACACCGGGGAGCTGTTTTTT. Its translation: CASRTGGNTGELFF.

CDR3 protein: CASSSGGNTEAFF. The CDR3 DNA sequence: TGTGCCAGCAGCTCCGGGGGGAACACTGAAGCTTTCTTT. The chain joins TRBV7-3 to TRBJ1-1; maybe TRBD1 (5 bases). Germline V gene sequence: CDR1 SGHTA, CDR2 FQGTGA. V gave up 4 bases and J gave up 1 base, with 7 bases separating them. The length of the CDR3 is 13 residues.

This chain joins TRBV11-2 and TRBJ1-2, with a weak D call TRBD1 (6 bases). The length of the CDR3 is 16 residues. The V end lost 5 bases, the J end lost 4 bases, and 20 bases lay between the germline ends. From germline, CDR1 is SGHAT and CDR2 FQNNGV. In DNA, the CDR3 is TGTGCCAGCAGCCCTAGGACAGACCAACTTGGCTATGGCTACACCTTC. It is translated as CASSPRTDQLGYGYTF.

The chain carries TRBV7-9 and TRBJ1-5; TRBD1 aligns across 8 bases. The trim removed 8 bases at V and 6 bases at J, leaving 6 bases unmatched. Germline V lookup: CDR1 SEHNR, CDR2 FQNEAQ (reference sequence). The CDR3 totals 13 residues. This CDR3 is CASEQGVGQPQHF. The CDR3, as DNA: TGTGCCAGCGAACAGGGGGTGGGTCAGCCCCAGCATTTT.

J is TRBJ1-1 and V is TRBV30; a weak D match, TRBD1 (6 bases). Deletions cut 5 bases from V and 3 bases from J, with 10 bases between. The CDR3 length is 12 residues. Germline V gives CDR1 GTSNPN, CDR2 SVGIG (reference sequence). CDR3 in DNA: TGTGCCTGGGTAACAGGGTACACTGAAGCTTTCTTT. It specifies CAWVTGYTEAFF.

J is TRBJ1-2 and V is TRBV13; 7 nucleotides agree with TRBD1. The ends lost 6 bases at V and 8 bases at J; junction bases unmatched: 9. CDR3 length: 13 amino acids. Per germline, CDR1 PRHDT and CDR2 FYEKMQ (reference sequence). As DNA, the CDR3 is TGTGCCAGCAGATTCACAGGGGCTAGCGGCTACACCTTC. Translation gives CASRFTGASGYTF. The whole variable domain, remainder taken from reference TRBV13 and TRBJ1-2, is AAGVIQSPRHLIKEKRETATLKCYPIPRHDTVYWYQQGPGQDPQFLISFYEKMQSDKGSIPDRFSAQQFSDYHSELNMSSLELGDSALYFCASRFTGASGYTFGSGTRLTVV.

This clone was observed a few times. The sample carries other DNA sequences with the same CDR3. This chain uses TRBV7-2 with TRBJ2-3; TRBD2 aligns across 7 bases. V lost 1 base to trimming and J lost 1 base; unmatched junction nucleotides: 2. Germline V gives CDR1 SGHTA, CDR2 FQGNSA. The CDR3 totals 15 residues. The CDR3 loop is CASSLGGGGTDTQYF. As DNA, the CDR3 is TGTGCCAGCAGCTTAGGCGGGGGAGGCACAGATACGCAGTATTTT.

CDR3 sequence: CASSLSGAGGSPLHF. CDR3 DNA sequence: TGCGCCAGCAGCCTCTCAGGTGCAGGAGGGTCACCCCTCCACTTT. This sequence joins TRBV4-3 and TRBJ1-6; D not certain. This CDR3 has 15 residues. Germline values: CDR1 LGHNA, CDR2 YSLEER. V lost 4 bases and J 10 bases, leaving 17 bases between the germline ends.

The chain employs TRBV6-5 and TRBJ1-1, with TRBD1 matching over 8 bases. Trimming took 0 bases from V and 7 from J; bases not matched to a gene: 4. Per germline, CDR1 MNHEY and CDR2 SVGAGI. This CDR3 comprises 14 residues. The CDR3 reads CASSYSGQGREAFF. The CDR3 nucleotides are TGTGCCAGCAGTTACTCCGGACAGGGCCGTGAAGCTTTCTTT.

The chain employs TRBV9 and TRBJ1-1; D unclear. Germline CDR1 and CDR2: SGDLS and YYNGEE. The germline V and J ends were trimmed by 7 bases and 0 bases, with 10 bases remaining between them. The CDR3 runs 13 residues. This CDR3 reads CASGGGVNTEAFF. The CDR3 region has the DNA TGTGCCAGCGGAGGTGGGGTGAACACTGAAGCTTTCTTT.

This clone showed up just once. The V gene is TRBV28, the J gene TRBJ1-3, with D unresolved. CDR1 and CDR2 (germline): MDHEN, SYDVKM. The CDR3 consists of 15 residues. The V and J ends lost 7 bases and 0 bases respectively, with 13 bases between them. CDR3 sequence (DNA): TGTGCCAGCACGCTTCGCGGAATCTCTGGAAACACCATATATTTT. Translating gives CASTLRGISGNTIYF.

This chain uses TRBV29-1 with TRBJ2-7; TRBD1 aligns across 8 bases. The CDR3 extends over 12 amino acids. Trimming took 0 bases from V and 6 from J; bases not matched to a gene: 1. CDR1 and CDR2 (germline): SQVTM, ANQGSEA. The DNA of the CDR3 is TGCAGCGTTGAAGACAGGGGGCGCGAGCAGTACTTC. Translating it yields CSVEDRGREQYF.

This clone showed up just a few times. This sequence joins TRBV6-8 and TRBJ1-2; D is undetermined. V lost 6 bases to trimming and J lost 3 bases, with 17 bases between them. The CDR3 is 15 amino acids. Germline V gene sequence: CDR1 MNHGY, CDR2 SAAAGT. For the CDR3, the DNA is TGTGCCAGCAGCAAACTTTCGGAGGCCCACTATGGCTACACCTTC. Protein product: CASSKLSEAHYGYTF.

The J gene is TRBJ1-4, the V gene TRBV7-2; TRBD1 aligns across 9 bases. Germline V gene data show CDR1 as SGHTA and CDR2 as FQGNSA. The junction had 5 bases not matched to a gene; V was cut back by 7 bases and J by 5 bases. This CDR3 contains 14 residues. CDR3 coding DNA: TGTGCCAGCATGCCCGGGACAGGGAATGAAAAACTGTTTTTT. It specifies CASMPGTGNEKLFF.

A few counts support this clone. V is TRBV2 and J is TRBJ2-7; 8 bases line up with TRBD1. From germline, CDR1 is SNHLY and CDR2 FYNNEI. V was clipped by 7 bases and J by 1 base; unmatched bases: 6. This CDR3 contains 14 residues. The CDR3 protein is CASKTGTGSYEQYF. CDR3 in DNA: TGTGCCAGCAAGACCGGGACAGGATCCTACGAGCAGTACTTC.

The chain couples TRBV13 to TRBJ2-2, with 7 bases that match TRBD1. Germline V CDR1 and CDR2: PRHDT, FYEKMQ (reference sequence). V shed 2 bases and J 3 bases; nucleotides not matched to a gene: 9. The CDR3 extends over 17 amino acids. The CDR3: CASSLPYRGQDTGELFF. The DNA of the CDR3 is TGTGCCAGCAGCTTACCCTACAGGGGTCAGGACACCGGGGAGCTGTTTTTT.